This TCR beta chain came from a study of OX40 agonist ivuxolimab in advanced cancers. At the level of the study: Patients received the agonistic anti-OX40 (CD134) antibody ivuxolimab. The study, taken as a whole, reports: The 0.1-3.0 mg/kg partial responders had among the lowest clonal expansion. Still undetermined is the antigen specificity of the expanded peripheral T cells.

Data came from immunoSEQ multiplex PCR; TCRdb stores just in-frame clones and leaves some out. The sample has under 85,000 clones, 75% to 90% seen once. Autoimmune disease history or systemic immunosuppression disqualified patients. CDR1 is SGHAT, CDR2 FQNNGV, per germline. V lost 4 bases and J lost 0; bases outside the gene matches: 16. The length of the CDR3 is 19 residues. Comments on this clone: No antigen is known for it.

This TCR came from an adult with an advanced solid tumor such as melanoma, head and neck, liver or kidney cancer. Sequencing was performed on CD4+ or CD8+ T cells sorted from blood, taken in a trial of the OX40 agonist ivuxolimab. The chain joins TRBV11-2 to TRBJ2-5; 8 nucleotides match TRBD1. In nucleotides, the CDR3 is TGTGCCAGCAGCTCAATCCGAAGCAGGACAGGGCCGTACCAAGAGACCCAGTACTTC. Its protein product is CASSSIRSRTGPYQETQYF.